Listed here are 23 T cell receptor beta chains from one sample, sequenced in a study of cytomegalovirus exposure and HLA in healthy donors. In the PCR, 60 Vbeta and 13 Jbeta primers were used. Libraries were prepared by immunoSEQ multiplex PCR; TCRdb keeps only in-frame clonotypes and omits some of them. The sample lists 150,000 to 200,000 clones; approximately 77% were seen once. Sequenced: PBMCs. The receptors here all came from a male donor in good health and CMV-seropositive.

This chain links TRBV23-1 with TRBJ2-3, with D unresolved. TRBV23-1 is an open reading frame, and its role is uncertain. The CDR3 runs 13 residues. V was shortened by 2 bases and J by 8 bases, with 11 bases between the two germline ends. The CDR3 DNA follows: TGCGCCAGCAGTCAACGACTCCCGACTACGCAGTATTTT. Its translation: CASSQRLPTTQYF.

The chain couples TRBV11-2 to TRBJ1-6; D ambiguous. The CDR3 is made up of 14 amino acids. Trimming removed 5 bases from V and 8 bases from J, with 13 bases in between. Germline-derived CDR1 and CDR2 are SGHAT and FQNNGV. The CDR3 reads CASSPNLGDSPLHF. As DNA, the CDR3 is TGTGCCAGCAGCCCCAACCTGGGAGATTCACCCCTCCACTTT. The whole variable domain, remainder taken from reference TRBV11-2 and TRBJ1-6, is EAGVAQSPRYKIIEKRQSVAFWCNPISGHATLYWYQQILGQGPKLLIQFQNNGVVDDSQLPKDRFSAERLKGVDSTLKIQPAKLEDSAVYLCASSPNLGDSPLHFGNGTRLTVT.

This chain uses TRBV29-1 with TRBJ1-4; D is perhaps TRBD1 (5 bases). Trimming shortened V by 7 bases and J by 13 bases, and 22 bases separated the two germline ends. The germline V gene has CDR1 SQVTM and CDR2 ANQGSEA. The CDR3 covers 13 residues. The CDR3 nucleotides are TGCAGCGCCTACAGTTCCACCCTCGGGGGACTGTTTTTT. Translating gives CSAYSSTLGGLFF.

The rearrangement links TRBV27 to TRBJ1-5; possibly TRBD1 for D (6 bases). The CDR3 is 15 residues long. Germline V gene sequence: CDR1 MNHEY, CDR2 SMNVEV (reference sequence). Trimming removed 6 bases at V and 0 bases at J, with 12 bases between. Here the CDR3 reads CASSQGLYSNQPQHF. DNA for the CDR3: TGTGCCAGCAGCCAGGGGCTTTATAGCAATCAGCCCCAGCATTTT.

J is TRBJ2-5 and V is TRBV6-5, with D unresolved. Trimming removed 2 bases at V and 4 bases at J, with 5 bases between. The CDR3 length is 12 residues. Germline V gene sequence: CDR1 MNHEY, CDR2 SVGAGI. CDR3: CASSYPGETQYF. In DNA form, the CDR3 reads TGTGCCAGCAGTTACCCCGGAGAGACCCAGTACTTC.

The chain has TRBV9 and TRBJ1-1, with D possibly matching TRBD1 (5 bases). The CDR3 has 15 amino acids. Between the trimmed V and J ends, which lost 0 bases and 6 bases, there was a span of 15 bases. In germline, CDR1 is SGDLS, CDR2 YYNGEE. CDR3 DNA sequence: TGTGCCAGCAGCGTAGAGGCCAGGGCACCTCCTGAAGCTTTCTTT. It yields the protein CASSVEARAPPEAFF.

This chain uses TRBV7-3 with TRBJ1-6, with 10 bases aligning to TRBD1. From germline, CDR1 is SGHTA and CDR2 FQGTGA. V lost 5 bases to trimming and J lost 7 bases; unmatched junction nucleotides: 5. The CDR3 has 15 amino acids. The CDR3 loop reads CASSNRTGGNSPLHF. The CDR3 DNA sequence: TGTGCCAGCAGCAACCGGACAGGGGGGAATTCACCCCTCCACTTT.

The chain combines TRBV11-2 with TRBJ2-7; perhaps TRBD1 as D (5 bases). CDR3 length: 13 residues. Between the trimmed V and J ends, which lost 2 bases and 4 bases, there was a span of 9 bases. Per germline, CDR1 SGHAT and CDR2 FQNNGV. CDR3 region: CASSLSTVYEQYF. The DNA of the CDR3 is TGTGCCAGCAGCTTATCGACAGTGTACGAGCAGTACTTC.

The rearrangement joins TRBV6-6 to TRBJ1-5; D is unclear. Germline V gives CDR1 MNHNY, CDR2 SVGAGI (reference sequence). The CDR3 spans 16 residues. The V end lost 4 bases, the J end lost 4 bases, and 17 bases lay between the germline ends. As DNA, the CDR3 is TGTGCCAGCAGTTCGGCGGGGAGTGTTGTGAATCAGCCCCAGCATTTT. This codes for CASSSAGSVVNQPQHF.

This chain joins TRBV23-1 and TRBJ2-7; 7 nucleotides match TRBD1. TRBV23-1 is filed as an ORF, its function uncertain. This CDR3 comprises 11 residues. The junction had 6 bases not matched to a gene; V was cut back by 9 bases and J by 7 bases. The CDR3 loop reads CARGTVGEQYF. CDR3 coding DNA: TGCGCCAGGGGGACAGTGGGGGAGCAGTACTTC.

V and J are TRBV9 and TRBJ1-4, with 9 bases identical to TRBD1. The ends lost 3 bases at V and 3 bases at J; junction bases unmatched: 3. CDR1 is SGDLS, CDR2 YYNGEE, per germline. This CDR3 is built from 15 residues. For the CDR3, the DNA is TGTGCCAGCAGCGAACGACAGGGGGCTAATGAAAAACTGTTTTTT. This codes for CASSERQGANEKLFF.

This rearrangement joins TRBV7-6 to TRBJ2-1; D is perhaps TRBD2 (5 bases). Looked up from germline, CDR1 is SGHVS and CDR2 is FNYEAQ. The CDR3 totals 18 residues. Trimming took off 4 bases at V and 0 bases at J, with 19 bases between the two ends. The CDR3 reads CASSSLLSGMSSYNEQFF. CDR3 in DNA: TGTGCCAGCAGCTCCCTACTGTCGGGGATGAGCTCCTACAATGAGCAGTTCTTC. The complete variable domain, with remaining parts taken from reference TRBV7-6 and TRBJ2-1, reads GAGVSQSPRYKVTKRGQDVALRCDPISGHVSLYWYRQALGQGPEFLTYFNYEAQQDKSGLPNDRFSAERPEGSISTLTIQRTEQRDSAMYRCASSSLLSGMSSYNEQFFGPGTRLTVL.

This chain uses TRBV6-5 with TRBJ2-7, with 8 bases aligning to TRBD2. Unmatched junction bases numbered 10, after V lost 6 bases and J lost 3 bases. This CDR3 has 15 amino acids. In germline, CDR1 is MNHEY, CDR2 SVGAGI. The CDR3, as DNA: TGTGCCAGCAGCCCGCGGGTAGCGGGGCGCTACGAGCAGTACTTC. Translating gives CASSPRVAGRYEQYF.

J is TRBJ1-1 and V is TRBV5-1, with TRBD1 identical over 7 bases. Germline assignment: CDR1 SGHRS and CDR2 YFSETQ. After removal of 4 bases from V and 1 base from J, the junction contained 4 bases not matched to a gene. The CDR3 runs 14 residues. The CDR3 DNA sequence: TGCGCCAGCAGCGTGACAGGGACGAACACTGAAGCTTTCTTT. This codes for CASSVTGTNTEAFF.

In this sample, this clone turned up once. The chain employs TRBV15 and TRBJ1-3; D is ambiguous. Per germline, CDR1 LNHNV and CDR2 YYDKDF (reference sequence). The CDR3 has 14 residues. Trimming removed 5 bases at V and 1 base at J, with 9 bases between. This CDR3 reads CATSGGISGNTIYF. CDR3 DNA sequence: TGTGCCACCAGCGGCGGGATTTCTGGAAACACCATATATTTT.

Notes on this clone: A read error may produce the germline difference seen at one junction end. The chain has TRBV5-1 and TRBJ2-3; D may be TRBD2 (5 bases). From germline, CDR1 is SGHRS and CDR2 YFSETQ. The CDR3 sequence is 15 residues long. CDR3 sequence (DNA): TGCGCTAGCAGCTCGGACTTAGAGTATTCAGATACGCAGTATTTT. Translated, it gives CASSSDLEYSDTQYF.

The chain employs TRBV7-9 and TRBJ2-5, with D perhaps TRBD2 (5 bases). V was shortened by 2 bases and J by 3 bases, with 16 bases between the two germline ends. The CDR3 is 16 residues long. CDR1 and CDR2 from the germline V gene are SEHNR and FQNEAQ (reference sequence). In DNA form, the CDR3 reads TGTGCCAGCAGCTTAACGATAAGCGGACCCGAAGAGACCCAGTACTTC. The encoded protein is CASSLTISGPEETQYF. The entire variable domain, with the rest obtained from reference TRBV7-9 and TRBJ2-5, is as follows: DTGVSQNPRHKITKRGQNVTFRCDPISEHNRLYWYRQTLGQGPEFLTYFQNEAQLEKSRLLSDRFSAERPKGSFSTLEIQRTEQGDSAMYLCASSLTISGPEETQYFGPGTRLLVL.

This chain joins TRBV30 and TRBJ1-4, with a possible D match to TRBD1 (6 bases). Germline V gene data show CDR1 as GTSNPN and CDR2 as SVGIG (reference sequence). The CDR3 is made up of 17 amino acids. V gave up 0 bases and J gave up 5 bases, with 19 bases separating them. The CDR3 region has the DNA TGTGCCTGGAGTGTAGACCCCCCAGGGACACCAAATGAAAAACTGTTTTTT. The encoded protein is CAWSVDPPGTPNEKLFF. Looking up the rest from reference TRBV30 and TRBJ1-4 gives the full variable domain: SQTIHQWPATLVQPVGSPLSLECTVEGTSNPNLYWYRQAAGRGLQLLFYSVGIGQISSEVPQNLSASRPQDRQFILSSKKLLLSDSGFYLCAWSVDPPGTPNEKLFFGSGTQLSVL.

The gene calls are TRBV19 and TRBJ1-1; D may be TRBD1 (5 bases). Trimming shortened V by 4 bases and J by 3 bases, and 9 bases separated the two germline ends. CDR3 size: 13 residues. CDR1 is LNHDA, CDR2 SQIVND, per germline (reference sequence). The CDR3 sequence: CASSTGQYTEAFF. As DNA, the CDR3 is TGTGCCAGTAGTACCGGACAATACACTGAAGCTTTCTTT.

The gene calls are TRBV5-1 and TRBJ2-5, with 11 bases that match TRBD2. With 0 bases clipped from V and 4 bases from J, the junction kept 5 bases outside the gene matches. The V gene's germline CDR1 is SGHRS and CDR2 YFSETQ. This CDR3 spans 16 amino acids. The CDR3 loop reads CASSLGLAGTGETQYF. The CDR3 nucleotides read TGCGCCAGCAGCTTGGGACTAGCGGGGACCGGAGAGACCCAGTACTTC.

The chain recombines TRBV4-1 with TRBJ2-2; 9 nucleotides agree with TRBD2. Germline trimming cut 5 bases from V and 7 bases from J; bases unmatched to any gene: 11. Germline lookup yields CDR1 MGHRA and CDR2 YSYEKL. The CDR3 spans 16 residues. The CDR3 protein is CASSTSAGGYIGELFF. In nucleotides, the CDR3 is TGCGCCAGCAGCACCTCCGCGGGGGGGTATATCGGGGAGCTGTTTTTT.

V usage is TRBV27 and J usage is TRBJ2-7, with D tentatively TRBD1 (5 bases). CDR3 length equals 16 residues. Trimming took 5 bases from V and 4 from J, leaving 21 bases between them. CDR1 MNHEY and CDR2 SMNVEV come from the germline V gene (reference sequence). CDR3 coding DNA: TGTGCCAGCAGTCCCTCATGGCCCGCAGACAGATACGAGCAGTACTTC. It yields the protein CASSPSWPADRYEQYF.

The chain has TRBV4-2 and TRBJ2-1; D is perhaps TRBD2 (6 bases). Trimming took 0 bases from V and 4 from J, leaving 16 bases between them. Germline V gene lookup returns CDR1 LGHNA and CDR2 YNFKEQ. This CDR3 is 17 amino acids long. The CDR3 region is CASSQDLPGLLYNEQFF. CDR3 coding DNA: TGTGCCAGCAGCCAAGACCTTCCGGGACTCTTATACAATGAGCAGTTCTTC.